Following are 28 T cell receptor beta chains from one sample sequenced in a study of spatial heterogeneity in lung cancer. Time point reported: sample taken at primary tumor resection. Whole RNA from tumor, nontumor lung or frozen PBMC was sequenced unsorted. TCRdb reprocessed the 5' RACE reads via MiXCR and lists one record per CDR3 protein. The table records tens of thousands of distinct CDR3 sequences, roughly 6.5% of them present only once. The source was PBMCs, collected at surgery. The source is a female donor with early-stage non-small cell lung cancer.

The table lists this clonotype with many counts. The V call is TRBV7-9, the J call TRBJ1-2; D is ambiguous. This CDR3 is 11 amino acids long. Trimming removed 3 bases from V and 13 bases from J, with 12 bases in between. Germline CDR1 reads SEHNR; CDR2 reads FQNEAQ (reference sequence). For the CDR3, the DNA is TGTGCCAGCAGCTTTCGAAGGCCCATCACCTTC. Its protein product is CASSFRRPITF. The full variable domain, rest sourced from reference TRBV7-9 and TRBJ1-2, is DTGVSQNPRHKITKRGQNVTFRCDPISEHNRLYWYRQTLGQGPEFLTYFQNEAQLEKSRLLSDRFSAERPKGSFSTLEIQRTEQGDSAMYLCASSFRRPITFGSGTRLTVV.

In its sample, this clonotype was seen many times. This chain connects TRBV7-2 to TRBJ1-5; D is unclear. CDR1 and CDR2 from the germline V gene are SGHTA and FQGNSA. Trimming stripped 3 bases from V and 0 bases from J, with 6 bases between. The CDR3 covers 14 residues. As DNA, the CDR3 is TGTGCCAGCAGCTTCTATAATAGCAATCAGCCCCAGCATTTT. Translated, it gives CASSFYNSNQPQHF.

This clonotype was seen many times. The chain links TRBV18 to TRBJ2-7; D gene unclear. V was clipped by 3 bases and J by 3 bases, with 9 bases between them. The CDR3 consists of 13 residues. From germline, CDR1 is KGHSH and CDR2 LQKENI. The CDR3 is CASSPADGYEQYF. DNA of the CDR3: TGTGCCAGCTCACCGGCGGACGGCTACGAGCAGTACTTC.

This clonotype was counted a few times. This chain connects TRBV19 to TRBJ2-6, with D tentatively TRBD1 (6 bases). Looked up from germline, CDR1 is LNHDA and CDR2 is SQIVND (reference sequence). There are 15 residues in the CDR3. Trimming took 4 bases from V and 2 from J, leaving 9 bases between them. CDR3 residues: CASSKYRAGANVLTF. The DNA of the CDR3 is TGTGCCAGTAGTAAATACAGGGCTGGGGCCAACGTCCTGACTTTC.

This clonotype was observed a handful of times. The V call is TRBV7-3, the J call TRBJ1-5; 8 bases agree with TRBD1. The trim removed 5 bases at V and 4 bases at J, leaving 10 bases unmatched. The CDR3 runs 16 residues. Germline V gene sequence: CDR1 SGHTA, CDR2 FQGTGA. CDR3 sequence reads: CASSRHDRGPNQPQHF. The CDR3 DNA is TGTGCCAGCAGCCGGCACGACAGGGGACCAAATCAGCCCCAGCATTTT.

This clonotype was seen a single time. The chain links TRBV7-2 to TRBJ2-5; TRBD2 matches at 14 bases. The germline V gene encodes CDR1 SGHTA and CDR2 FQGNSA. This CDR3 region has 16 residues. Trimming at V came to 1 base and at J to 5 bases, leaving 3 bases not matched to a gene. The CDR3 coding sequence is TGTGCCAGCAGCTTAGGACTAGCGGGGGGGCTGGAGACCCAGTACTTC. Translated, it gives CASSLGLAGGLETQYF.

This clonotype was seen once. This rearrangement joins TRBV5-6 to TRBJ2-1; 10 bases line up with TRBD1. The CDR3 has 16 residues. V shed 1 base, J shed 7 bases, and the junction held 8 bases outside the gene matches. Germline CDR1 reads SGHDT; CDR2 reads YYEEEE. CDR3 amino acids: CASSLSDRGLLNEQFF. For the CDR3, the DNA is TGTGCCAGCAGCTTGTCCGACAGGGGGCTCCTTAATGAGCAGTTCTTC. Full variable domain (outside the CDR3, taken from reference TRBV5-6 and TRBJ2-1): DAGVTQSPTHLIKTRGQQVTLRCSPKSGHDTVSWYQQALGQGPQFIFQYYEEEERQRGNFPDRFSGHQFPNYSSELNVNALLLGDSALYLCASSLSDRGLLNEQFFGPGTRLTVL.

There are many counts of this clonotype. The V and J genes are TRBV4-1 and TRBJ1-1, with D unresolved. Germline V gene sequence: CDR1 MGHRA, CDR2 YSYEKL. This CDR3 is 15 amino acids long. V was shortened by 0 bases and J by 3 bases, with 11 bases between the two germline ends. The CDR3 region is CASSQDGSRDTEAFF. The CDR3 DNA follows: TGCGCCAGCAGCCAAGATGGCAGTCGGGACACTGAAGCTTTCTTT.

V gene TRBV7-2 combines with J gene TRBJ2-1; tentatively, D is TRBD2 (7 bases). This CDR3 comprises 15 residues. Trimming left V 3 bases short and J 9 bases short, with 18 bases between. From germline, CDR1 is SGHTA and CDR2 FQGNSA. The CDR3 spells CASSFKWGGLSEQFF. The CDR3 DNA follows: TGTGCCAGCAGCTTCAAATGGGGGGGCCTGAGTGAGCAGTTCTTC.

This clonotype has a handful of counts. The chain has TRBV7-8 and TRBJ1-4; no definite D call. Germline CDR1 is SGHVS and CDR2 is FQNEAQ. Trimming shortened V by 3 bases and J by 7 bases, and 6 bases separated the two germline ends. This CDR3 contains 12 residues. The CDR3 sequence is CASSLGAEKLFF. The CDR3 region has the DNA TGTGCCAGCAGCTTGGGAGCTGAAAAACTGTTTTTT.

This clonotype occurred many times. The chain combines TRBV11-2 with TRBJ2-5; D gene ambiguous. The length of the CDR3 is 12 residues. Between the trimmed V and J ends, which lost 2 bases and 5 bases, there was a span of 6 bases. Germline lookup yields CDR1 SGHAT and CDR2 FQNNGV. CDR3 sequence reads: CASSLSGETQYF. CDR3 bases: TGTGCCAGCAGCTTATCCGGGGAGACCCAGTACTTC.

This clonotype showed up many times. This chain joins TRBV29-1 and TRBJ1-5; the D is unclear. The germline V gene encodes CDR1 SQVTM and CDR2 ANQGSEA. V was shortened by 7 bases and J by 6 bases, with 16 bases between the two germline ends. The CDR3 is 13 residues long. The CDR3 nucleotides read TGCAGCGCCCACGGACGTGTTCGTCAGCCCCAGCATTTT. This codes for CSAHGRVRQPQHF.

The rearrangement links TRBV5-1 to TRBJ1-2; tentatively, D is TRBD1 (5 bases). Germline CDR1 is SGHRS and CDR2 is YFSETQ. This CDR3 region has 14 residues. V was shortened by 2 bases and J by 2 bases, with 10 bases between the two germline ends. The CDR3 is CASSFTGQNYGYTF. Written as DNA, the CDR3 is TGCGCCAGCAGCTTCACGGGGCAGAACTATGGCTACACCTTC.

This clonotype was recorded many times. The chain is built from TRBV20-1 and TRBJ2-1, with 7 bases identical to TRBD2. The CDR3 consists of 16 residues. The junction had 11 bases not matched to a gene; V was cut back by 2 bases and J by 4 bases. Per the germline V gene, CDR1 is DFQATT and CDR2 is SNEGSKA (reference sequence). This chain's CDR3 is CSARPPGGGGYNEQFF. The CDR3 DNA reads as TGCAGTGCTAGACCCCCGGGTGGGGGAGGGTACAATGAGCAGTTCTTC.

CDR3: CASSPQEGKSSYEQYF. The CDR3 DNA sequence: TGCGCCAGCAGCCCTCAAGAGGGGAAGAGCTCCTACGAGCAGTACTTC. The J gene is TRBJ2-7, the V gene TRBV4-1; D may correspond to TRBD1 or TRBD2 (5 bases each). The CDR3 sequence is 16 residues long. Germline lookup yields CDR1 MGHRA and CDR2 YSYEKL. Trimming took 4 bases from V and 0 from J, leaving 16 bases between them.

This clonotype was seen a few times. Written as DNA, the CDR3 is TGTGCCAGCAGCTTAGTCGGGCAGGGTGGTGAAGCTTTCTTT. It translates to CASSLVGQGGEAFF. This rearrangement joins TRBV7-2 to TRBJ1-1; a possible D gene is TRBD1 (5 bases). CDR1 is SGHTA and CDR2 is FQGNSA in the germline V gene. The CDR3 length is 14 residues. Deletions cut 1 base from V and 7 bases from J, with 13 bases between.

This clonotype was picked up many times. This CDR3 is CASSQDPGKGRSEAFF. CDR3 in DNA: TGCGCCAGCAGCCAAGACCCCGGGAAAGGGCGCTCTGAAGCTTTCTTT. The V call is TRBV4-1, the J call TRBJ1-1; D not certain. The CDR3 contains 16 residues. Germline V gene lookup returns CDR1 MGHRA and CDR2 YSYEKL. The V end was cut by 0 bases, the J end by 6 bases, with 17 bases between.

The V call is TRBV6-1, the J call TRBJ2-7; a possible D gene is TRBD2 (6 bases). The CDR3 extends over 13 amino acids. Trimming removed 7 bases at V and 7 bases at J, with 17 bases between. Germline V lookup: CDR1 MNHNS, CDR2 SASEGT. Written as DNA, the CDR3 is TGTGCCAGCATGGTACAATCCGGGGGAGAGCAGTACTTC. Residues: CASMVQSGGEQYF.

This clonotype was detected ten times or more. This chain uses TRBV28 with TRBJ1-3; D might be TRBD1 (5 bases). CDR3 size: 15 residues. V was trimmed by 7 bases and J by 2 bases, leaving 15 bases between them. Germline lookup yields CDR1 MDHEN and CDR2 SYDVKM. CDR3 amino acids: CASTSGLGAGNTIYF. DNA of the CDR3: TGTGCCAGCACCTCGGGGCTTGGGGCTGGAAACACCATATATTTT.

This clonotype came up many times. As DNA, the CDR3 is TGCGCCAGCAGGGATGCACTAGGCTACACCTTC. Translation gives CASRDALGYTF. The chain uses TRBV5-1 and TRBJ1-2; no firm D call. V lost 5 bases, J lost 8 bases, and 10 bases lay in between. Germline loops: CDR1 SGHRS, CDR2 YFSETQ. CDR3 size: 11 residues.

At least ten counts were recorded for this clonotype. The chain uses TRBV18 and TRBJ2-3; perhaps TRBD1 as D (6 bases). The germline gives CDR1 KGHSH, CDR2 LQKENI. The V end lost 5 bases, the J end lost 4 bases, and 10 bases lay between the germline ends. The CDR3 has 13 amino acids. The chain's CDR3 is CASSAQGPDTQYF. The DNA of the CDR3 is TGTGCCAGCTCAGCACAGGGTCCAGATACGCAGTATTTT.

This clonotype was counted at least ten times. The chain joins TRBV11-2 to TRBJ2-7; TRBD2 agrees at 8 bases. The CDR3 is 16 amino acids. Looked up from germline, CDR1 is SGHAT and CDR2 is FQNNGV. The trim removed 2 bases at V and 4 bases at J, leaving 10 bases unmatched. CDR3 loop: CASSLQPASGPYEQYF. For the CDR3, the DNA is TGTGCCAGCAGCTTACAACCCGCTAGCGGGCCGTACGAGCAGTACTTC.

V and J are TRBV7-9 and TRBJ1-6; 8 bases map to TRBD1. With V trimmed by 5 bases and J by 7 bases, 7 bases remained unmatched. Germline-derived CDR1 and CDR2 are SEHNR and FQNEAQ (reference sequence). There are 15 residues in the CDR3. The CDR3: CASSRTGLGNSPLHF. In nucleotides, the CDR3 is TGTGCCAGCAGCCGGACAGGGCTCGGGAATTCACCCCTCCACTTT. Drawing the rest from reference TRBV7-9 and TRBJ1-6, the complete variable domain is DTGVSQNPRHKITKRGQNVTFRCDPISEHNRLYWYRQTLGQGPEFLTYFQNEAQLEKSRLLSDRFSAERPKGSFSTLEIQRTEQGDSAMYLCASSRTGLGNSPLHFGNGTRLTVT.

The sample holds many counts of this clonotype. This sequence joins TRBV3-1 and TRBJ2-2; D remains unclear. With 6 bases removed from V and 0 bases from J, the gap between germline ends came to 8 bases. The germline V gene encodes CDR1 LGHDT and CDR2 YNNKEL (reference sequence). CDR3 length: 14 amino acids. CDR3 sequence reads: CASRATANTGELFF. In nucleotides, the CDR3 is TGTGCCAGCAGAGCCACAGCGAACACCGGGGAGCTGTTTTTT.

In this sample, this clonotype turned up a few times. This chain links TRBV2 with TRBJ2-1, with 11 bases that match TRBD2. Germline V gives CDR1 SNHLY, CDR2 FYNNEI. V dropped 4 bases and J dropped 6; count of bases not matched to a gene: 2. The CDR3 length is 14 residues. The CDR3 protein is CASSGLAGGNEQFF. Here the CDR3 DNA reads TGTGCCAGCAGTGGGCTAGCGGGGGGCAATGAGCAGTTCTTC.

This clonotype has a count of ten or more. V usage is TRBV20-1 and J usage is TRBJ1-5; D is perhaps TRBD1 (6 bases). The V gene's germline CDR1 is DFQATT and CDR2 SNEGSKA (reference sequence). V was trimmed by 6 bases and J by 0 bases, leaving 24 bases between them. The CDR3 is 18 residues long. The CDR3 sequence is CSARGFPGAGDSNQPQHF. The CDR3 DNA follows: TGCAGTGCCCGGGGGTTCCCGGGGGCAGGGGATAGCAATCAGCCCCAGCATTTT.

There are a few counts of this clonotype. V is TRBV5-1 and J is TRBJ2-7, with D perhaps TRBD2 (6 bases). V lost 3 bases, J lost 5 bases, and 12 bases lay in between. CDR1 is SGHRS, CDR2 YFSETQ, per germline. This CDR3 contains 13 residues. This CDR3 reads CASSWAGGDEQYF. CDR3 DNA: TGCGCCAGCAGCTGGGCCGGGGGAGACGAGCAGTACTTC.

This clonotype was picked up many times. The CDR3, as DNA: TGTGCCAGCAGCCCCGAGACGTCTACCCTTTCGCCCCAGCATTTT. Amino acids: CASSPETSTLSPQHF. The chain carries TRBV7-2 and TRBJ1-5, with D hard to call. The germline CDR1 and CDR2 sequences are SGHTA and FQGNSA. Trimming stripped 5 bases from V and 9 bases from J, with 20 bases between. The CDR3 runs to 15 residues.